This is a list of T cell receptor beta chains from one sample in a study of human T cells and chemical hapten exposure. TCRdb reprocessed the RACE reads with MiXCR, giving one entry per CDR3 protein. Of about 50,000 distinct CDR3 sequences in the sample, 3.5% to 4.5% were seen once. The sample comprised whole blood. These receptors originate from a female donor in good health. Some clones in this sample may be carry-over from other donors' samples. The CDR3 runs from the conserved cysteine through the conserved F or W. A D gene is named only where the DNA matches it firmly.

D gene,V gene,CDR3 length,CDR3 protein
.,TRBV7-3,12,CASSLLPDEQFF
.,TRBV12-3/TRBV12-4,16,CASSLISFFSGNTIYF
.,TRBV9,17,CASSVEGGAITTDTQYF
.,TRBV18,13,CASSSDGNTEAFF
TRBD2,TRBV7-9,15,CASSSPPGLAETQYF
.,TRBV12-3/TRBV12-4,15,CASSTQPTGTGELFF
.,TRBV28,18,CASSPYRLTGPSGNTIYF
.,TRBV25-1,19,CASSEVGFMPGSSGNTIYF
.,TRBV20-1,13,CSALQGNEYEQYF
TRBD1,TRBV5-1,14,CASSLTGNQETQYF
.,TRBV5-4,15,CASSPPRTGTDTQYF
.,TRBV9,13,CASSARGLTEAFF
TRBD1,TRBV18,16,CASSPLGQGVNTEAFF